One and the same sample provided the 9 T cell receptor beta chains below, sequenced in a study of memory CD4+ T cells and cytomegalovirus serostatus. Single viable CD3+CD4+CD8-CD45RO+ cells were sorted as the memory CD4+ T cells. Only in-frame clones appear in the TCRdb table, and some are missing; sequencing was by immunoSEQ multiplex PCR. This table holds approximately 53,000 clones, under 80% found once. The specimen was memory CD4+ T cells from blood. These receptors came from an adult in good health and CMV-seronegative.

V gene TRBV7-8 combines with J gene TRBJ2-5, with D possibly TRBD2 on 6 matching bases. The length of the CDR3 is 16 residues. Trimming removed 2 bases at V and 1 base at J, with 14 bases between. CDR1 and CDR2 (germline): SGHVS, FQNEAQ. The CDR3 nucleotides read TGTGCCAGCAGCTTACCACGGCGACTAGGCCAAGAGACCCAGTACTTC. It yields the protein CASSLPRRLGQETQYF.

The gene calls are TRBV30 and TRBJ2-7; D is uncertain. Between the trimmed V and J ends, which lost 3 bases and 0 bases, there was a span of 15 bases. The CDR3 spans 15 residues. The germline CDR1 and CDR2 sequences are GTSNPN and SVGIG (reference sequence). The CDR3: CAWSLLIHSSYEQYF. CDR3 bases: TGTGCCTGGAGCCTTCTTATACATAGCTCCTACGAGCAGTACTTC.

V is TRBV28 and J is TRBJ2-2; 7 bases are shared with TRBD1. V shed 7 bases, J shed 3 bases, and the junction held 5 bases outside the gene matches. The V gene's germline CDR1 is MDHEN and CDR2 SYDVKM. The CDR3 is 14 residues long. The CDR3 DNA reads as TGTGCCAGCATCACCGGGACAGACACCGGGGAGCTGTTTTTT. It encodes CASITGTDTGELFF.

As DNA, the CDR3 is TGTGCCATCAGCCCTACCTCAGGGACCTTTAATGAAAAACTGTTTTTT. Translated, it gives CAISPTSGTFNEKLFF. The chain couples TRBV10-3 to TRBJ1-4; D is perhaps TRBD1 (5 bases). V lost 6 bases to trimming and J lost 4 bases, with 18 bases between them. The CDR3 spans 16 residues. The germline gives CDR1 ENHRY, CDR2 SYGVKD.

This chain uses TRBV28 with TRBJ1-1, with D uncertain. There are 12 residues in the CDR3. Germline CDR1 and CDR2: MDHEN and SYDVKM. Trimming shortened V by 8 bases and J by 1 base, and 8 bases separated the two germline ends. The CDR3 here is CASSSANTEAFF. In DNA, the CDR3 is TGTGCCAGCTCCAGCGCGAACACTGAAGCTTTCTTT.

V usage is TRBV28 and J usage is TRBJ1-5; D call uncertain. The CDR3 has 14 residues. Germline V gene data show CDR1 as MDHEN and CDR2 as SYDVKM. The V gene lost 3 bases and the J gene lost 2 bases, with 8 bases spanning the gap. The CDR3 protein is CASSLTPRNQPQHF. The CDR3 DNA reads TGTGCCAGCAGTTTGACTCCCCGCAATCAGCCCCAGCATTTT.

This sequence joins TRBV10-1 and TRBJ2-2; 8 bases line up with TRBD1. Per the germline V gene, CDR1 is WNHNN and CDR2 is SYGVQD (reference sequence). The CDR3 loop spans 16 amino acids. Trimming removed 1 base from V and 5 bases from J; junction bases left unmatched: 6. Written as DNA, the CDR3 is TGCGCCAGCAGTGAGTTCGGACAGGGAGTTACCGGGGAGCTGTTTTTT. This translates into CASSEFGQGVTGELFF.

This clone has a handful of counts. The V call is TRBV18, the J call TRBJ1-1; 10 bases are shared with TRBD1. Germline loops: CDR1 KGHSH, CDR2 LQKENI. The CDR3 covers 15 residues. The V segment lost 6 bases and the J segment 5 bases; nucleotides outside the gene matches: 9. Here the CDR3 reads CASSLDRTGGTEAFF. As DNA, the CDR3 is TGTGCCAGCTCCCTAGATAGGACAGGGGGTACTGAAGCTTTCTTT. The whole variable domain, remainder taken from reference TRBV18 and TRBJ1-1, is NAGVMQNPRHLVRRRGQEARLRCSPMKGHSHVYWYRQLPEEGLKFMVYLQKENIIDESGMPKERFSAEFPKEGPSILRIQQVVRGDSAAYFCASSLDRTGGTEAFFGQGTRLTVV.

Only one count was recorded for this clone. The chain combines TRBV19 with TRBJ1-2, with 9 bases matching TRBD1. Germline CDR1 reads LNHDA; CDR2 reads SQIVND (reference sequence). The V and J ends lost 5 bases and 6 bases, in that order; junction bases with no gene match: 4. The CDR3 covers 13 residues. DNA for the CDR3: TGTGCCAGTAGTGTGACAGGGGGTCATGGCTACACCTTC. The encoded protein is CASSVTGGHGYTF. Based on the CDR3 plus reference TRBV19 and TRBJ1-2, the full variable domain is DGGITQSPKYLFRKEGQNVTLSCEQNLNHDAMYWYRQDPGQGLRLIYYSQIVNDFQKGDIAEGYSVSREKKESFPLTVTSAQKNPTAFYLCASSVTGGHGYTFGSGTRLTVV.